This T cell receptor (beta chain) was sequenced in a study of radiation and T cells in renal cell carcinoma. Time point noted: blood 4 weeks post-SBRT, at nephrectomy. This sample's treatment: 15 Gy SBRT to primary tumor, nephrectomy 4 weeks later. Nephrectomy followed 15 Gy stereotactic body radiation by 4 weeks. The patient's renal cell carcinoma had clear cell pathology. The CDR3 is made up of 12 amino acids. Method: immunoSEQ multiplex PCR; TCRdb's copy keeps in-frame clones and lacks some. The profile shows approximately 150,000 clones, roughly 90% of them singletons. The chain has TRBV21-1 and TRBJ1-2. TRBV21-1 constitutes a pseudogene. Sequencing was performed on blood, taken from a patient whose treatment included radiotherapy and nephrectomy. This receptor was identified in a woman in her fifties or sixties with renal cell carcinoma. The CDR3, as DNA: TGTGCCAGCAGCCCCCCTGGTGGTGGCTACACCTTC. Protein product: CASSPPGGGYTF.